The clone carrying this TCR beta chain was seen a few times. The antigen is undetermined. The library targeted TCRbeta and was prepared with unique molecular identifiers. MiXCR, applied by TCRdb to the PCR reads, yields one record per CDR3 protein. The sample comprises about a million distinct CDR3 sequences, under 30% of which are singletons, and about 28% rests with the top ten. Germline V gives CDR1 LNHNV, CDR2 YYDKDF (reference sequence). V dropped 0 bases and J dropped 2 bases, with 8 bases sitting between them. This CDR3 is built from 14 residues. This entry comes from a study of T-cell reconstitution after alpha-beta-depleted transplantation in children. Study-wide results and limits: The origin of high day-60 TCRbeta diversity in some patients lay in surviving recipient T cells and thymic progenitors.

The sample in question was PBMCs, mostly from graft donor cells, obtained 360 days after TCRalphabeta/CD19-depleted stem cell transplant. This TCR was sampled from a boy under two years old who had a stem cell transplant for SCID, so the T cells may come from the graft donor. The rearrangement uses TRBV15 and TRBJ2-7; D call uncertain. This CDR3 is CATSRDSRPYEQYF. Written as DNA, the CDR3 is TGTGCCACCAGCAGAGATTCAAGGCCCTACGAGCAGTACTTC.